Each of the 18 T cell receptor beta chains below was sequenced from the same sample in a study of regulatory T cells in long-lasting Graves disease. Time point given: newly diagnosed GD, antithyroid drugs for less than 3 months. Extracted PBMC RNA gave rise to the TCR library. For TCR beta, libraries came from iRepertoire HTBI primers and Arm-PCR of CDR3 regions. MiXCR, applied by TCRdb to the multiplex PCR reads, yields one record per CDR3 protein. This table holds about 400,000 distinct CDR3 sequences, around 15% found once. The sequencing here drew on peripheral blood mononuclear cells (PBMCs), taken at new diagnosis, from a patient treated with antithyroid drugs. These receptors were obtained from a female donor with Graves disease.

The chain carries TRBV11-1 and TRBJ2-7; D is uncertain. Trimming left V 5 bases short and J 3 bases short, with 14 bases between. Germline CDR1 and CDR2: SGHAT and FQDESV (reference sequence). CDR3 length: 14 amino acids. CDR3 nucleotides: TGTGCCAGCAGCCCCCAGGAAGGCCTCTACGAGCAGTACTTC. This codes for CASSPQEGLYEQYF.

This clonotype was seen many times. The chain links TRBV27 to TRBJ2-2, with 9 bases that match TRBD1. This CDR3 is built from 16 residues. J gave up 0 bases and V 10 bases, and 9 bases lay outside the gene matches. CDR1 is MNHEY and CDR2 is SMNVEV in the germline V gene (reference sequence). The CDR3 nucleotides read TGTGCCACTTTACTCCGGGACAGGGCGAACACCGGGGAGCTGTTTTTT. As protein: CATLLRDRANTGELFF.

The rearrangement links TRBV6-2 or TRBV6-3 to TRBJ2-7, with D unresolved. The CDR3 consists of 15 residues. Per germline, CDR1 MNHEY and CDR2 SVGEGT. Trimming cost V 4 bases and J 6 bases, with 19 bases left between them. The CDR3 nucleotides are TGTGCCAGCAGTTTCCCAGCGTATAGGGTTCGCGAGCAGTACTTC. Protein product: CASSFPAYRVREQYF.

The table lists this clonotype with many counts. This rearrangement joins TRBV24-1 to TRBJ2-7, with 12 bases identical to TRBD1. The germline gives CDR1 KGHDR, CDR2 SFDVKD. CDR3 length: 16 residues. Losses at the gene ends were 3 bases for V and 7 bases for J; bases not matched to a gene: 9. As DNA, the CDR3 is TGTGCCACCAGTGATCCCTCGGGGACAGGGGGCGAAGAGCAGTACTTC. Translation: CATSDPSGTGGEEQYF.

The chain couples TRBV9 to TRBJ1-2; D gene ambiguous. V was clipped by 0 bases and J by 7 bases, with 7 bases between them. The CDR3 sequence is 12 residues long. The germline gives CDR1 SGDLS, CDR2 YYNGEE. CDR3 region: CASSVGGFGYTF. DNA of the CDR3: TGTGCCAGCAGCGTAGGAGGGTTTGGCTACACCTTC. Using reference TRBV9 and TRBJ1-2 for the parts outside the CDR3, the full variable domain is DSGVTQTPKHLITATGQRVTLRCSPRSGDLSVYWYQQSLDQGLQFLIQYYNGEERAKGNILERFSAQQFPDLHSELNLSSLELGDSALYFCASSVGGFGYTFGSGTRLTVV.

This clonotype has at least ten counts. The chain has TRBV7-2 and TRBJ2-7; D is uncertain. Deletions cut 4 bases from V and 6 bases from J, with 10 bases between. Germline CDR1 reads SGHTA; CDR2 reads FQGNSA. This CDR3 spans 12 amino acids. CDR3 in amino acids: CASSWASSEQYF. The CDR3 DNA follows: TGTGCCAGCAGCTGGGCGTCAAGCGAGCAGTACTTC.

The chain combines TRBV9 with TRBJ2-3, with 10 bases that match TRBD2. Germline V gene sequence: CDR1 SGDLS, CDR2 YYNGEE. The CDR3 has 18 residues. V lost 3 bases, J lost 4 bases, and 14 bases stayed unmatched. CDR3 amino acids: CASSAQSTEREGPDTQYF. The CDR3 nucleotides read TGTGCCAGCAGCGCCCAATCGACGGAGCGGGAGGGCCCAGATACGCAGTATTTT.

The sample holds many counts of this clonotype. This chain connects TRBV27 to TRBJ2-7; TRBD1 matches at 9 bases. J was trimmed by 6 bases and V by 8 bases; bases with no gene match: 11. The CDR3 runs to 14 residues. The germline gives CDR1 MNHEY, CDR2 SMNVEV (reference sequence). CDR3 protein: CASQGTGSPSEQYF. DNA for the CDR3: TGTGCCAGCCAAGGGACAGGGTCCCCCTCCGAGCAGTACTTC.

This clonotype was seen more than once but under ten times. A much more abundant neighbour one base away suggests this may be a read error. The gene calls are TRBV7-9 and TRBJ1-1; 7 nucleotides agree with TRBD1. The CDR3 is 13 residues long. Germline CDR1 reads SEHNR; CDR2 reads FQNEAQ (reference sequence). As DNA, the CDR3 is TGTACCAGCAGCAAAGGTTTGGGACAGGAAGCTTTCTTT. Protein sequence: CTSSKGLGQEAFF.

Ten or more counts support this clonotype. This sequence joins TRBV2 and TRBJ1-5; possible D gene TRBD1, 6 bases. The CDR3 runs to 17 residues. Per the germline V gene, CDR1 is SNHLY and CDR2 is FYNNEI. The ends were cut back, 5 bases at V and 1 base at J, with 18 bases in the middle. CDR3: CASSLWGPGTSNQPQHF. Written as DNA, the CDR3 is TGTGCCAGCAGTCTGTGGGGGCCGGGAACGAGCAATCAGCCCCAGCATTTT.

This clonotype was found many times. V usage is TRBV29-1 and J usage is TRBJ2-1; D is perhaps TRBD2 (7 bases). V lost 3 bases, J lost 6 bases, and 15 bases lay in between. Germline V CDR1 and CDR2: SQVTM, ANQGSEA. The CDR3 is 14 residues long. This CDR3 reads CSVDGGGGRNEQFF. In DNA, the CDR3 is TGCAGCGTTGACGGAGGGGGGGGGCGCAATGAGCAGTTCTTC.

This clonotype was counted a few times. This rearrangement joins TRBV7-9 to TRBJ2-3; no firm D call. This CDR3 contains 13 residues. The germline V gene encodes CDR1 SEHNR and CDR2 FQNEAQ (reference sequence). Trimming removed 4 bases at V and 2 bases at J, with 7 bases between. The CDR3 reads CASSSHATDTQYF. CDR3 nucleotides: TGTGCCAGCAGCTCCCACGCCACAGATACGCAGTATTTT.

This clonotype has a count of ten or more. The chain joins TRBV24-1 to TRBJ2-3, with unresolved D. This CDR3 has 13 residues. V was cut by 4 bases and J by 2 bases, with 6 bases left in between. Germline V CDR1 and CDR2: KGHDR, SFDVKD. This chain's CDR3 is CATSDHITDTQYF. The DNA for the CDR3 is TGTGCCACCAGTGACCACATCACAGATACGCAGTATTTT.

This chain uses TRBV29-1 with TRBJ2-3; 8 nucleotides line up with TRBD2. The trim removed 1 base at V and 6 bases at J, leaving 3 bases unmatched. CDR3 length equals 13 residues. CDR1 and CDR2 (germline): SQVTM, ANQGSEA. The CDR3 sequence: CSVEGGRTDTQYF. The CDR3 coding sequence is TGCAGCGTTGAAGGCGGGAGGACGGATACGCAGTATTTT.

At least ten counts were recorded for this clonotype. This sequence joins TRBV3-1 and TRBJ2-2; the D gene is possibly TRBD1 (5 bases). Germline assignment: CDR1 LGHDT and CDR2 YNNKEL (reference sequence). This CDR3 contains 16 residues. V lost 0 bases and J 4 bases, leaving 12 bases between the germline ends. The CDR3 DNA is TGTGCCAGCAGCCAAGAGAGGTCCAGGGCCACCGGGGAGCTGTTTTTT. This translates into CASSQERSRATGELFF.

This rearrangement joins TRBV19 to TRBJ2-7; D may match TRBD1 or TRBD2 (5 bases each). V was shortened by 8 bases and J by 4 bases, with 21 bases between the two germline ends. The CDR3 is 15 amino acids. Germline CDR1 LNHDA, CDR2 SQIVND (reference sequence). This chain's CDR3 is CASGEVWDGRYEQYF. In DNA form, the CDR3 reads TGTGCCAGTGGTGAGGTGTGGGACGGCCGATACGAGCAGTACTTC. The full variable domain, with the rest looked up from reference TRBV19 and TRBJ2-7, is DGGITQSPKYLFRKEGQNVTLSCEQNLNHDAMYWYRQDPGQGLRLIYYSQIVNDFQKGDIAEGYSVSREKKESFPLTVTSAQKNPTAFYLCASGEVWDGRYEQYFGPGTRLTVT.

This clonotype was observed a handful of times. This chain links TRBV29-1 with TRBJ2-2; D gene unclear. Trimming removed 5 bases from V and 4 bases from J, with 11 bases in between. CDR3 length equals 13 residues. In germline, CDR1 is SQVTM, CDR2 ANQGSEA. CDR3 coding DNA: TGCAGCGTTCAAGGGTTATTCACCGGGGAGCTGTTTTTT. It codes for CSVQGLFTGELFF.

This clonotype was counted many times. This rearrangement joins TRBV2 to TRBJ1-2; a weak D match, TRBD1 (6 bases). Germline V CDR1 and CDR2: SNHLY, FYNNEI. Deletions cut 4 bases from V and 0 bases from J, with 12 bases between. CDR3 length: 15 residues. The CDR3 DNA reads TGTGCCAGCAGTGCCCGGGGGCTCTCTAACTATGGCTACACCTTC. Protein sequence: CASSARGLSNYGYTF.